The T cell receptor beta chain described here comes from a study of cytomegalovirus exposure and HLA in healthy donors (dated by TCRdb to 2016 to 2017). About the study as a whole: An earlier analysis of a few hundred of the donors reported roughly 300 Gb of sequence data and 95 million to 130 million unique TCR beta sequences obtained from some 200 million T cells. Approximately 300 gigabases of sequencing data and around 80 million unique TCR sequences made up an early release that covered several hundred HLA-typed donors. Of the roughly 400 genotyped donors, approximately 80% fell in the genetic ancestry cluster associated with self-reported Caucasian donors. The study aimed to test whether signatures of past pathogen exposure could be identified by cataloging public T cell receptors. The study profiled the T cell repertoires of under 700 subjects by immunosequencing and related them to cytomegalovirus serostatus. Besides the first cohort of 666 subjects, a separate validation cohort made up of 120 or so different subjects was used. To predict cytomegalovirus infection status, the study combined high-throughput TCR immunosequencing, statistical association of individual TCRs with disease status, and machine learning. In a later analysis, previously published TCR beta repertoires from 550 to 700 donors were re-analyzed and high-resolution HLA genotyping was added so that TCR occurrence patterns could be studied. Rather than drawing on any new phenotypic data, the later analysis identified candidate immune exposures from TCR beta sequences and the way those sequences occurred across donors. In an earlier analysis of roughly 540 of the donors, high-throughput TCR beta sequencing was used to judge whether each TCR beta V gene segment behaved as functional or pseudogenic. Alongside the repertoire data, information on donor age, sex, ethnicity and CMV serostatus was compiled. A later genetic analysis used genome-wide SNP genotypes for about three fifths of the 666 donors, treating that subset as a discovery cohort. Every repertoire in the discovery cohort had been generated on one and the same sequencing platform. Both class I and class II loci were covered by HLA typing, at four-digit resolution. The number of donors typed differed by locus, with about 629-630 for A, B, C, DRB1 and DQB1, more than 500 for DQA1, under 610 for DPA1, and approximately 470 for DPB1. Because of strong linkage in the cohort, roughly five DR-DQ haplotypes were treated as single units for association and clustering. Across around 400 genotyped donors of the cohort, an average of roughly 250,000 unique TCR beta nucleotide sequences per donor were sequenced, and roughly 18% of those sequences were non-productive.

The cohort comprised fewer than 700 healthy bone marrow donors. At the time of sampling, every cohort member was nominally healthy, though immune exposures that went unrecorded were likely present. The donor tested CMV seronegative and was one of the 352 seronegative cohort members. Every donor gave a peripheral blood sample, and the peripheral blood mononuclear cells from that sample were used for TCR beta sequencing. The Qiagen DNeasy Blood Extraction Kit was used to extract genomic DNA from the blood cell samples. The CDR1 and CDR2 encoded by the germline V gene are SNHLY and FYNNEI. The germline V and J ends show losses of 6 bases and 6 bases respectively, and no gene match explains 1 base of the junction. The CDR3 runs 11 residues from the cysteine to the phenylalanine. The entry retains the CDR3 DNA only, 33 bases that are in frame from base 1. The research as a whole found: A later analysis found that HLA-associated TCR beta chains were more clonally expanded and had lower generation probabilities than equally common non-associated chains. An earlier analysis of several hundred of the donors showed that most TCR beta V segments appeared in productive rearrangements either about 87% or about 30% of the time, which broadly matched IMGT annotations. In a later analysis, TCR association rates were found to vary across HLA loci, with the most associated TCRs seen for DRB1 alleles and the fewest for HLA-C alleles. When HLA alleles, especially DR and DQ, strongly co-occurred, attributing TCR associations to individual alleles was difficult. A cluster of highly shared sequence variants was judged likely to be a technical artifact of the sequencing pipeline. The study listed 164 TCR beta chains as associated with cytomegalovirus. The classifier was reported to diagnose cytomegalovirus status with high specificity and sensitivity in both the original cohort and the validation cohort. A further reported finding was that TCR beta sequences accurately predicted the HLA-A and HLA-B alleles for most subjects in the first cohort. Only TCR beta chains were sequenced in this cohort, and the absence of alpha or paired-chain data limited detectable features. In a later genetic analysis, fewer N-insertions in productive TCRs were reported among donors in an Asian-associated ancestry cluster than the roughly 710-donor mean. The earlier analysis of some 560 of the donors excluded some 15 rarely observed V segments, including chromosome 9 orphons, because counts were too low. Specific HLA alleles were associated with 18,000 or so TCR beta sequences at a false discovery rate of 0.05 in a later analysis. In a later analysis, most CMV-associated TCR beta chains were found to appear HLA-restricted, with HLA associations seemingly driven largely by CMV exposure. Most TCR sequences were seen in very few donors, while some public TCRs were found in many individuals. V-gene and J-gene trimming of TCR beta chains was associated with a missense DCLRE1C variant in a later genetic analysis, and the association was replicated in an independent cohort. In a later analysis, several top co-occurrence clusters were reported to appear linked to parvovirus B19, influenza, CMV and Epstein-Barr virus. Roughly uniform sequencing depth across donors was assumed in presence/absence analyses, although this assumption may not hold. In vitro tests confirmed that a few of the cytomegalovirus-associated TCR beta chains recognize cytomegalovirus antigens. CMV serostatus was the only immune exposure information available for the cohort. HLA typing was unavailable for some donors at each locus, so association tests used only the typed subset. Linkage disequilibrium might explain the correlated functional status among segregating V segments, but an unknown experimental factor could not be ruled out. The authors suggested that the approach could potentially be extended to other disease states and immunological phenotypes. Some IMGT-functional V segments, including TRBV6-2 and TRBV6-3, could not be told apart with the 87-base-pair reads, so those segments were excluded.

Library construction relied on the immunoSEQ multiplex PCR assay. A mixture of 60 forward primers for TCR Vbeta segments and 13 reverse primers for TCR Jbeta segments was used in the multiplex PCR. Amplification of the CDR3 region of rearranged TCR beta genes was performed with a multiplex PCR assay on genomic DNA. On the Illumina HiSeq System, the amplified TCR beta libraries were sequenced as 87-base-pair reads. The authors processed their data as follows. A later analysis counted about 80 million unique TCR beta chains across the 670 or so repertoires, and roughly 11 million of these chains were shared by at least two donors. Raw reads were error-corrected and collapsed into unique sequences by a nearest-neighbor algorithm in which closely related sequences were merged to remove PCR and sequencing errors. To assign V, D and J gene segments, CDR3 sequences were aligned to IMGT reference sequences. For a sequence to be retained, at least a six-nucleotide match to both a V gene segment and a J gene segment was required. A rearrangement counted as productive if the CDR3 had no stop codons and remained in frame with V and J, and every other rearrangement counted as non-productive. CDR3 was defined by IMGT convention, running from the second conserved V-encoded cysteine to the conserved J-encoded phenylalanine. In an earlier analysis of 500 to 650 of the donors, sequences lacking an unambiguous match to a single V gene segment were excluded. In an earlier analysis of about 590 of the donors, a V segment was called functional when productive rearrangements were above 56.7%, and segregating when the standard deviation between donors exceeded 5%. A statistical classification framework was built to diagnose cytomegalovirus status from the catalog of TCR beta chain sequences. V and J gene assignment, in a later analysis, came from comparing TCR nucleotide sequences with IMGT/GENE-DB human TR gene sequences. In a later analysis, CDR3 sequences and most-parsimonious VDJ recombination scenarios were assigned using the TCRdist pipeline. In a later analysis, each TCR beta chain was defined by its CDR3 amino acid sequence together with its V-gene family, and reads without a unique V-gene family were excluded. To address suspected cross-contamination and a sequencing artifact, a later analysis removed approximately 600 highly shared, low-generation-probability nucleotide sequences. In a later analysis, a clonal expansion index was calculated for each public chain from normalized within-repertoire ranks of inferred template counts. A later analysis computed generation probabilities with a VDJ recombination model fitted to out-of-frame rearrangements, and checked the results against IGoR. In a later analysis, TCR-TCR, TCR-HLA and TCR-CMV co-occurrence was scored with hypergeometric tests, and a repertoire-size bias correction was applied to TCR pairs. A later analysis estimated false discovery rates by permuting HLA or CMV assignments 20 times. In a later analysis, co-occurring TCRs were grouped using DBSCAN, and TCRdist sequence similarity was added for clustering within HLA-allele-positive subsets. Repertoires with fewer than 30,000 or more than 120,000 public chains, plus five repertoires with anomalous nucleotide sharing, were excluded from co-occurrence clustering. Here the immuneACCESS table is served through TCRdb, limited to in-frame sequences with V and J called. Missing clones are a known gap in these copies; in checked studies unresolved V genes cover under half, and the rest lacks a known reason. The DNA was the basis for D and trimming; V, J and clone size are from that table. Within this sample are 200,000 to 250,000 clones, with approximately 68% of them counted one time only. The top ten clones comprise 1.8% of the sample.

To note about this clone: Its antigen is not yet known. The input lacks base qualities; no much larger clone sits a single base away.

Sequenced input: PBMCs. This sequence uses TRBV2 and TRBJ1-1; the central 7 bases match TRBD1. The receptor's source is a woman aged 25 to 39 in good health and CMV-seronegative. The CDR3 in this case is CASRDRAEAFF. The nucleotide sequence is TGTGCCAGCAGAGACAGGGCTGAAGCTTTCTTT.